These 20 T cell receptor beta chains were all obtained from the same sample, sequenced in a study of blood T cell repertoires in COVID-19. TCRdb keeps only in-frame clones here, not all; method: immunoSEQ multiplex PCR. The top ten clones hold about 40% of a sample with some 26,000 clones, over 60% of them seen once. The material sequenced was peripheral blood. The receptor set was obtained from a woman aged 80 or older with acute or convalescent COVID-19.

This chain connects TRBV7-2 to TRBJ2-1, with 8 bases lining up with TRBD1. The CDR3 spans 15 residues. V was pared by 5 bases and J by 6 bases, with 9 bases of the junction left unmatched. Per germline, CDR1 SGHTA and CDR2 FQGNSA. Written as DNA, the CDR3 is TGTGCCAGCAGCCGCTTTTCGACAGGGGTCAATGAGCAGTTCTTC. This encodes CASSRFSTGVNEQFF. The entire variable domain, with the rest obtained from reference TRBV7-2 and TRBJ2-1, is as follows: GAGVSQSPSNKVTEKGKDVELRCDPISGHTALYWYRQSLGQGLEFLIYFQGNSAPDKSGLPSDRFSAERTGGSVSTLTIQRTQQEDSAVYLCASSRFSTGVNEQFFGPGTRLTVL.

V is TRBV3-1 (or the pseudogene TRBV3-2) and J is TRBJ1-5, with 9 bases fitting TRBD1. Unmatched junction bases numbered 3, after V lost 5 bases and J lost 1 base. This CDR3 spans 15 amino acids. Germline loops: CDR1 LGHDT, CDR2 YNNKEL (reference sequence). The CDR3 DNA reads as TGTGCCAGCAGCGCCGGGACAGGGAGCAATCAGCCCCAGCATTTT. Its protein is CASSAGTGSNQPQHF.

The J gene is TRBJ1-6, the V gene TRBV19; D is perhaps TRBD1 (5 bases). Looked up from germline, CDR1 is LNHDA and CDR2 is SQIVND (reference sequence). The germline V and J ends were trimmed by 3 bases and 11 bases, with 14 bases remaining between them. CDR3 length: 14 amino acids. DNA of the CDR3: TGTGCCAGTAGTATCGGTCAGGGTGCTACACCCCTCCACTTT. Translation: CASSIGQGATPLHF. Variable domain in full (rest from reference TRBV19 and TRBJ1-6): DGGITQSPKYLFRKEGQNVTLSCEQNLNHDAMYWYRQDPGQGLRLIYYSQIVNDFQKGDIAEGYSVSREKKESFPLTVTSAQKNPTAFYLCASSIGQGATPLHFGNGTRLTVT.

The genes are TRBV5-1 and TRBJ2-6; 10 bases fit TRBD2. The CDR3 has 18 residues. CDR1 and CDR2 (germline): SGHRS, YFSETQ. V lost 0 bases, J lost 4 bases, and 7 bases stayed unmatched. The CDR3 spells CASSLEASGSLGANVLTF. DNA of the CDR3: TGCGCCAGCAGCTTGGAGGCTAGCGGGAGTCTAGGGGCCAACGTCCTGACTTTC.

V is TRBV29-1 and J is TRBJ1-1, with 7 bases that match TRBD1. The CDR3 length is 12 residues. Looked up from germline, CDR1 is SQVTM and CDR2 is ANQGSEA. V dropped 6 bases and J dropped 4; count of bases not matched to a gene: 5. The CDR3 DNA is TGCAGCGTAACAGGGGACCGCACTGAAGCTTTCTTT. Protein: CSVTGDRTEAFF.

This chain connects TRBV20-1 to TRBJ1-6; TRBD1 aligns across 7 bases. Germline V gene lookup returns CDR1 DFQATT and CDR2 SNEGSKA (reference sequence). V shed 3 bases, J shed 9 bases, and the junction held 11 bases outside the gene matches. This CDR3 is 15 amino acids long. The CDR3: CSASSNDRASSPLHF. The CDR3 DNA reads TGCAGTGCTAGTAGCAACGACAGGGCGAGTTCACCCCTCCACTTT.

J is TRBJ1-5 and V is TRBV4-1; D gene ambiguous. The CDR3 is 14 amino acids. CDR1 and CDR2 from the germline V gene are MGHRA and YSYEKL. The V end was cut by 3 bases, the J end by 5 bases, with 11 bases between. CDR3: CASSQGYSDQPQHF. The CDR3 DNA reads TGCGCCAGCAGCCAGGGCTATTCGGATCAGCCCCAGCATTTT.

The chain joins TRBV11-2 to TRBJ2-5, with 11 positions matching TRBD2. Trimming removed 0 bases from V and 3 bases from J; junction bases left unmatched: 15. In germline, CDR1 is SGHAT, CDR2 FQNNGV. This CDR3 is built from 20 residues. The CDR3 sequence is CASSLEGASGRIGSEETQYF. For the CDR3, the DNA is TGTGCCAGCAGCTTAGAAGGCGCTAGCGGGAGGATCGGGTCGGAAGAGACCCAGTACTTC.

In DNA form, the CDR3 reads TGCAGTGCTGGGACAGGGACTGAAGCTTTCTTT. As protein: CSAGTGTEAFF. The chain links TRBV20-1 to TRBJ1-1, with 9 bases identical to TRBD1. The CDR3 covers 11 residues. V was pared by 5 bases and J by 5 bases, with 0 bases of the junction left unmatched. In germline, CDR1 is DFQATT, CDR2 SNEGSKA (reference sequence).

The chain uses TRBV7-9 and TRBJ1-1, with D possibly TRBD1 on 5 matching bases. The CDR3 has 14 residues. The germline V and J ends were trimmed by 6 bases and 3 bases, with 14 bases remaining between them. The V gene's germline CDR1 is SEHNR and CDR2 FQNEAQ (reference sequence). The CDR3 spells CASSEQGTYTEAFF. As DNA, the CDR3 is TGTGCCAGCAGTGAGCAGGGAACATACACTGAAGCTTTCTTT.

The CDR3 DNA reads as TGTGCCAGCAGCAAACCCGGGACTAGTTTCTTTTACGAGCAGTACTTC. Residues: CASSKPGTSFFYEQYF. V gene TRBV21-1 combines with J gene TRBJ2-7; the tabulated D call, TRBD2, remains unverified against the DNA. TRBV21-1 is a documented pseudogene. This CDR3 is built from 16 residues.

The chain is built from TRBV12-5 and TRBJ2-2; 10 nucleotides align to TRBD1. The CDR3 spans 17 residues. The germline CDR1 and CDR2 sequences are LGHNT and FRNRAP. V lost 0 bases, J lost 6 bases, and 7 bases stayed unmatched. CDR3 sequence: CASGLVVGQGFSGELFF. The CDR3 DNA reads as TGTGCTAGTGGTTTGGTCGTGGGACAGGGGTTCTCCGGGGAGCTGTTTTTT.

The table lists this clone with a count of one. This rearrangement joins TRBV6-1 to TRBJ1-6; D is ambiguous. V was clipped by 3 bases and J by 8 bases, with 8 bases between them. CDR3 size: 13 residues. CDR1 and CDR2 (germline): MNHNS, SASEGT. CDR3 DNA: TGTGCCAGCAGTGATGATTTAGATTCACCCCTCCACTTT. This sequence encodes CASSDDLDSPLHF.

The chain recombines TRBV5-1 with TRBJ1-6, with D uncertain. Trimming took 2 bases from V and 5 from J, leaving 8 bases between them. This CDR3 region has 14 residues. Germline loops: CDR1 SGHRS, CDR2 YFSETQ. The CDR3 loop is CASSFTGDNSPLHF. The CDR3 nucleotides are TGCGCCAGCAGCTTTACCGGAGATAATTCACCCCTCCACTTT.

The gene calls are TRBV5-4 and TRBJ1-2; 8 positions match TRBD1. Germline CDR1 and CDR2: SGHNT and YYREEE (reference sequence). Trimming removed 3 bases from V and 8 bases from J; junction bases left unmatched: 9. This CDR3 contains 14 residues. The CDR3 DNA is TGTGCCAGCAGCTGGACAGGGACCTTCTACGGCTACACCTTC. This gives the protein CASSWTGTFYGYTF. The entire variable domain, with the rest obtained from reference TRBV5-4 and TRBJ1-2, is as follows: ETGVTQSPTHLIKTRGQQVTLRCSSQSGHNTVSWYQQALGQGPQFIFQYYREEENGRGNFPPRFSGLQFPNYSSELNVNALELDDSALYLCASSWTGTFYGYTFGSGTRLTVV.

This chain links TRBV3-1 (or the pseudogene TRBV3-2) with TRBJ1-5; TRBD1 agrees at 8 bases. Germline CDR1 LGHDT, CDR2 YNNKEL (reference sequence). This CDR3 is 14 amino acids long. Trimming cost V 1 base and J 7 bases; bases outside gene matches: 3. The CDR3 sequence: CASSQGQGFQPQHF. CDR3 nucleotides: TGTGCCAGCAGCCAAGGACAGGGGTTCCAGCCCCAGCATTTT.

The V and J genes are TRBV6-6 and TRBJ1-2; 9 nucleotides align to TRBD1. The CDR3 consists of 14 residues. The junction had 8 bases not matched to a gene; V was cut back by 6 bases and J by 6 bases. Germline lookup yields CDR1 MNHNY and CDR2 SVGAGI (reference sequence). CDR3 sequence reads: CASRNRGRVDGYTF. The CDR3, as DNA: TGTGCCAGCAGGAACAGGGGGCGAGTGGATGGCTACACCTTC.

The chain has TRBV3-1 (or the pseudogene TRBV3-2) and TRBJ2-7; maybe TRBD1 (6 bases). Germline CDR1 reads LGHDT; CDR2 reads YNNKEL (reference sequence). The CDR3 loop spans 14 amino acids. Trimming left V 5 bases short and J 3 bases short, with 14 bases between. As DNA, the CDR3 is TGTGCCAGCAGCATAAACCAGGGGAGCTACGAGCAGTACTTC. Amino acid sequence: CASSINQGSYEQYF.

J is TRBJ1-1 and V is TRBV4-1, with D hard to call. Germline lookup yields CDR1 MGHRA and CDR2 YSYEKL. CDR3 size: 18 residues. V lost 3 bases to trimming and J lost 9 bases, with 29 bases between them. This CDR3 reads CASSHSPLRSTKRVQAFF. CDR3 bases: TGCGCCAGCAGCCACTCTCCCCTGCGGAGTACGAAACGCGTTCAAGCTTTCTTT.

V is TRBV10-3 and J is TRBJ1-1, with 9 bases matching TRBD1. J gave up 0 bases and V 8 bases, and 4 bases lay outside the gene matches. Per germline, CDR1 ENHRY and CDR2 SYGVKD. The CDR3 totals 14 residues. The DNA of the CDR3 is TGTGCCATCTCGGGACAGGGTATGAACACTGAAGCTTTCTTT. The encoded protein is CAISGQGMNTEAFF.